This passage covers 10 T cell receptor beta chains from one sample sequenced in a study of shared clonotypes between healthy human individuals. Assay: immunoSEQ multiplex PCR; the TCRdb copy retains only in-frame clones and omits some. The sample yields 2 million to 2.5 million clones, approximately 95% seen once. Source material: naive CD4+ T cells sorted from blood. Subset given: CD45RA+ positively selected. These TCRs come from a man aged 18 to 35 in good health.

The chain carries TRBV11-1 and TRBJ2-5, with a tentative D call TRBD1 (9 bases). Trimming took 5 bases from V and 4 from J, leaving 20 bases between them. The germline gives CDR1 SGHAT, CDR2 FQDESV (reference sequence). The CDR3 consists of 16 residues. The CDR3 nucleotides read TGTGCCAGCAGCCCTCCGGGAGGGACAGGGATAGAGACCCAGTACTTC. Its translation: CASSPPGGTGIETQYF.

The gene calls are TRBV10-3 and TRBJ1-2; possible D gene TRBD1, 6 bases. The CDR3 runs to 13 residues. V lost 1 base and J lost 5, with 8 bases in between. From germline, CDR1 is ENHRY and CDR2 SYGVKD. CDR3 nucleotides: TGTGCCATCAGTGAGTTGACAGGTTATGGCTACACCTTC. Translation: CAISELTGYGYTF.

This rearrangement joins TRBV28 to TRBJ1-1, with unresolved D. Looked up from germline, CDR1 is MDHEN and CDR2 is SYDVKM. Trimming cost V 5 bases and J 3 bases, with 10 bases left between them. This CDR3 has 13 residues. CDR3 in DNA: TGTGCCAGCAGTCTCGCACACTACACTGAAGCTTTCTTT. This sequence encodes CASSLAHYTEAFF.

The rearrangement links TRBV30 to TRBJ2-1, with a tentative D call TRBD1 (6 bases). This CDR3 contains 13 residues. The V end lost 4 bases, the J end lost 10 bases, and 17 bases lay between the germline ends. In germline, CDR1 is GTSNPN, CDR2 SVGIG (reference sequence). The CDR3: CAWTSLGAREQFF. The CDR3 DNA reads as TGTGCCTGGACTAGTTTGGGGGCTAGGGAGCAGTTCTTC.

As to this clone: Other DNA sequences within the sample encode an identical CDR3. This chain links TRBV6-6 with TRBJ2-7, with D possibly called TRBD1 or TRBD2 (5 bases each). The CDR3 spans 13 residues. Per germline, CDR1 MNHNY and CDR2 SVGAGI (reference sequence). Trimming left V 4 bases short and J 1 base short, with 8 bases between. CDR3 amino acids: CASSSGQSYEQYF. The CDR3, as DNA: TGTGCCAGCAGTTCGGGGCAGTCCTACGAGCAGTACTTC.

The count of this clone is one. CDR3 loop: CASSSGQGTNEQFF. The CDR3 coding sequence is TGCGCCAGCAGCTCGGGACAGGGTACGAATGAGCAGTTCTTC. The chain carries TRBV5-1 and TRBJ2-1; 9 nucleotides align to TRBD1. Per germline, CDR1 SGHRS and CDR2 YFSETQ. CDR3 length: 14 amino acids. The trim removed 3 bases at V and 7 bases at J, leaving 5 bases unmatched.

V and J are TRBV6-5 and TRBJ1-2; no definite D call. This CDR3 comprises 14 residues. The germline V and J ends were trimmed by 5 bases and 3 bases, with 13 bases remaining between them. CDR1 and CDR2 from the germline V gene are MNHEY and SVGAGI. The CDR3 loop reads CASSQSGSDYGYTF. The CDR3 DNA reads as TGTGCCAGCAGTCAAAGCGGGTCCGACTATGGCTACACCTTC.

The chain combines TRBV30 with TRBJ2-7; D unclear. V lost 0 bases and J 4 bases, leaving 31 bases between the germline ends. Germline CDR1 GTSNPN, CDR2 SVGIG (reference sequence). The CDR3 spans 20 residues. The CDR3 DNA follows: TGTGCCTGGAGTGTACTTCCTGCTGGGCAGAAGGGTTTGCTATTTTACGAGCAGTACTTC. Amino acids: CAWSVLPAGQKGLLFYEQYF.

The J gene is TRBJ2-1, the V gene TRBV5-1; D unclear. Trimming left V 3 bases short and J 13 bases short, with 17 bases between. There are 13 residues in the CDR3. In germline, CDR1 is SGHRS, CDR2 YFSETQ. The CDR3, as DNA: TGCGCCAGCAGCTCGACGAGTACAGTGGAACAGTTCTTC. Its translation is CASSSTSTVEQFF.

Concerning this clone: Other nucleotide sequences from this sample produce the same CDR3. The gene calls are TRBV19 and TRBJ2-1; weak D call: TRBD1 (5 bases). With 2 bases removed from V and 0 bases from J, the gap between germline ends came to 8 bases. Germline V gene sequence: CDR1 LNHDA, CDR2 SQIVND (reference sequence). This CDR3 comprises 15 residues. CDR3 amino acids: CASSIQGPSYNEQFF. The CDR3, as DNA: TGTGCCAGTAGTATACAGGGTCCCTCCTACAATGAGCAGTTCTTC. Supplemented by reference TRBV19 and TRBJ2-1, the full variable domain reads DGGITQSPKYLFRKEGQNVTLSCEQNLNHDAMYWYRQDPGQGLRLIYYSQIVNDFQKGDIAEGYSVSREKKESFPLTVTSAQKNPTAFYLCASSIQGPSYNEQFFGPGTRLTVL.